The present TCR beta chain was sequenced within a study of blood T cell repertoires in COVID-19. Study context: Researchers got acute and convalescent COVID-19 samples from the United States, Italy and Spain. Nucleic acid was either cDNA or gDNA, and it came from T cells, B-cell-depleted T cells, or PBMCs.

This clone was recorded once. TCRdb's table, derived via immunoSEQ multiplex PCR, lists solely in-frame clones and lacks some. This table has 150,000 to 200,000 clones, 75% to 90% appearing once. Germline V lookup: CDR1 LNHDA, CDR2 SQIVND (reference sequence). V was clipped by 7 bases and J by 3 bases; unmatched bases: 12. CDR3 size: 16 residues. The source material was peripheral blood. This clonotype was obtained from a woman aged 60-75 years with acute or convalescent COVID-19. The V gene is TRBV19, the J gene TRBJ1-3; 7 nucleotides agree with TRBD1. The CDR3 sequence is CASTGRGEPRGNTIYF. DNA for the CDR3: TGTGCCAGTACCGGCAGGGGGGAACCGCGTGGAAACACCATATATTTT.